This T cell receptor beta chain appears in the sequencing data of a study of T-cell memory formation after mild COVID-19. General study points: The finding that pre-infection memory included some responding clones suggested that cross-reactive memory joined.

TCRdb itself ran the 5' RACE reads through MiXCR, one entry per CDR3 protein. The table includes roughly 250,000 distinct CDR3 sequences, around 17% detected once. Germline lookup yields CDR1 SGHRS and CDR2 YFSETQ. The CDR3 has 14 residues. The V end was cut by 2 bases, the J end by 0 bases, with 6 bases between. At least ten counts were recorded for this clonotype. Its antigen is currently unknown. This chain links TRBV5-1 with TRBJ1-3; D gene ambiguous. The sequence came from a man between 18 and 35 years old who had mild COVID-19 (a few samples of this study predate the infection). Cell type and time point are not known. Sequences were obtained from PBMCs or a T cell subset sorted from them (not recorded which). The CDR3 DNA follows: TGCGCCAGCAGCTTAGGGAGCTCTGGAAACACCATATATTTT. Amino acids: CASSLGSSGNTIYF.